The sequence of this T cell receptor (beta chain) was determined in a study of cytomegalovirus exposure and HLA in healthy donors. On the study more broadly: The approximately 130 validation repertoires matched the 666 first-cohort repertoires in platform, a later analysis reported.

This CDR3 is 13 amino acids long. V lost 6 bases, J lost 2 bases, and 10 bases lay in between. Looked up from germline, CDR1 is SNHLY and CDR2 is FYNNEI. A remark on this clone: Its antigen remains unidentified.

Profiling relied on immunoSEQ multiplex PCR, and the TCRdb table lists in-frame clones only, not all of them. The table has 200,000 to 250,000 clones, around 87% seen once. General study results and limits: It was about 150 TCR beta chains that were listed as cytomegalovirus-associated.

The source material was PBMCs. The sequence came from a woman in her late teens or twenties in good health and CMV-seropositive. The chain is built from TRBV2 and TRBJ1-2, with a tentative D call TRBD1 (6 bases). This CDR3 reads CASRRTANYGYTF. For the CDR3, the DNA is TGTGCCAGCAGGAGGACAGCCAACTATGGCTACACCTTC. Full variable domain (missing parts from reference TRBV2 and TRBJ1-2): EPEVTQTPSHQVTQMGQEVILRCVPISNHLYFYWYRQILGQKVEFLVSFYNNEISEKSEIFDDQFSVERPDGSNFTLKIRSTKLEDSAMYFCASRRTANYGYTFGSGTRLTVV.